The clone carrying this T cell receptor beta chain occurred a few times. Antigen: not known. This sample is part of a study of CD8 T cells in ankylosing spondylitis. V lost 5 bases, J lost 5 bases, and 6 bases stayed unmatched. Germline V CDR1 and CDR2: SGHDN, FVKESK. The CDR3 contains 14 residues. General study results and limits: Among TCR beta sequences, a motif of eight highly homologous variants appeared characteristic of ankylosing spondylitis blood. Reports say disease-linked clones showed up significantly more in matched ankylosing spondylitis synovial fluid.

Using its own MiXCR run on the 5' RACE reads, TCRdb lists one record per CDR3 protein. In the table there are about 130,000 distinct CDR3 sequences, just under 7.5% of which are singletons. The TCR originated in a female donor with ankylosing spondylitis or in good health (not recorded which). Sequencing used blood, either unsorted or a sorted T cell fraction (not recorded which). The chain uses TRBV14 and TRBJ2-1, with 7 bases matching TRBD2. CDR3 sequence reads: CASSGSGVNNEQFF. CDR3 nucleotides: TGTGCCAGCAGCGGAAGCGGGGTTAACAATGAGCAGTTCTTC.